This T cell receptor beta chain derives from a study of cytomegalovirus exposure and HLA in healthy donors. For the study at large: The 100 million to 140 million unique TCR beta sequences, from about 170 million T cells, were found by an earlier analysis. Study-wide findings and caveats: Other equally common chains were less clonally expanded than HLA-associated TCR beta chains, a later analysis showed. Most observed TCR sequences were rare, whereas some public TCRs were detected in many donors.

The PCR employed 60 Vbeta primers together with 13 Jbeta primers. Produced via immunoSEQ multiplex PCR; TCRdb's table is partial and in-frame only. The sample contains about 120,000 clones, under 20% of which appear only once. This clone was seen a few times. Its antigen is unknown. Samples came from healthy bone marrow donors. The sample was PBMCs. The origin of this receptor is a female donor in good health and CMV-seropositive.

CDR3 nucleotides: TGTGCCAGCAGTCCCATCGGGTTTTACCAAGAGACCCAGTACTTC. This codes for CASSPIGFYQETQYF. The rearrangement joins TRBV6-5 to TRBJ2-5; no clear D gene. V gave up 5 bases and J gave up 0 bases, with 13 bases separating them. Germline lookup yields CDR1 MNHEY and CDR2 SVGAGI. This CDR3 is 15 amino acids long.